These 9 T cell receptor beta chains came from one sample sequenced in a study of blood T cell repertoires in COVID-19. The table came from immunoSEQ multiplex PCR; TCRdb's copy has only in-frame clones and leaves some out. The sample contains 250,000 or so clones, under 85% of which appear only once. Sequencing was performed on peripheral blood. The receptors originated from a human donor in a cohort sampled during active COVID-19.

The chain recombines TRBV5-4 with TRBJ2-7; no definite D call. This CDR3 region has 14 residues. Trimming removed 1 base at V and 0 bases at J, with 8 bases between. Germline CDR1 and CDR2: SGHNT and YYREEE (reference sequence). CDR3 residues: CASSLSVSSYEQYF. The CDR3 DNA sequence: TGTGCCAGCAGCTTGTCGGTCTCCTCCTACGAGCAGTACTTC. Together with reference TRBV5-4 and TRBJ2-7, the CDR3 gives the full variable domain: ETGVTQSPTHLIKTRGQQVTLRCSSQSGHNTVSWYQQALGQGPQFIFQYYREEENGRGNFPPRFSGLQFPNYSSELNVNALELDDSALYLCASSLSVSSYEQYFGPGTRLTVT.

The chain employs TRBV9 and TRBJ2-3; 8 nucleotides agree with TRBD1. This CDR3 contains 13 residues. Germline V lookup: CDR1 SGDLS, CDR2 YYNGEE. Unmatched junction bases numbered 3, after V lost 4 bases and J lost 5 bases. This chain's CDR3 is CASSRTGGDTQYF. CDR3 bases: TGTGCCAGCAGCAGAACAGGGGGAGATACGCAGTATTTT.

CDR3 nucleotide sequence: TGTGCCAGCAGACTTACTGGGCCCGCGACTGAAGCTTTCTTT. Translation: CASRLTGPATEAFF. The rearrangement joins TRBV7-3 to TRBJ1-1; D is unclear. Germline CDR1 and CDR2: SGHTA and FQGTGA. This CDR3 has 14 amino acids. The ends were cut back, 6 bases at V and 5 bases at J, with 16 bases in the middle.

The chain combines TRBV19 with TRBJ2-1; a weak D match, TRBD1 (7 bases). CDR3 size: 16 residues. Trimming removed 0 bases at V and 4 bases at J, with 13 bases between. Germline assignment: CDR1 LNHDA and CDR2 SQIVND (reference sequence). In DNA, the CDR3 is TGTGCCAGTAGTATAGAGGAGGGGGCGGAGTACAATGAGCAGTTCTTC. It is translated as CASSIEEGAEYNEQFF.

This sequence joins TRBV3-1 (or the pseudogene TRBV3-2) and TRBJ1-1; TRBD1 aligns across 7 bases. Looked up from germline, CDR1 is LGHDT and CDR2 is YNNKEL (reference sequence). The trim removed 7 bases at V and 1 base at J, leaving 6 bases unmatched. This CDR3 region has 14 residues. The CDR3 DNA sequence: TGTGCCAGCATTAGCCGGGACAGGAACACTGAAGCTTTCTTT. This encodes CASISRDRNTEAFF.

The gene calls are TRBV4-1 and TRBJ2-7; D gene uncertain. Trimming cost V 1 base and J 2 bases, with 12 bases left between them. Germline CDR1 MGHRA, CDR2 YSYEKL. CDR3 length: 15 amino acids. The CDR3: CASSQADLVTYEQYF. DNA for the CDR3: TGCGCCAGCAGCCAAGCCGACTTAGTCACCTACGAGCAGTACTTC.

This clone was seen only a few times. The chain joins TRBV12-5 to TRBJ2-1, with 9 nucleotides matching TRBD2. The CDR3 runs 12 residues. V lost 6 bases, J lost 10 bases, and 4 bases stayed unmatched. CDR1 is LGHNT, CDR2 FRNRAP, per germline. DNA of the CDR3: TGTGCTAGTGGCCCCGGACTAGCGGAGCAGTTCTTC. It yields the protein CASGPGLAEQFF. The full variable domain, its missing parts supplied by reference TRBV12-5 and TRBJ2-1, is DARVTQTPRHKVTEMGQEVTMRCQPILGHNTVFWYRQTMMQGLELLAYFRNRAPLDDSGMPKDRFSAEMPDATLATLKIQPSEPRDSAVYFCASGPGLAEQFFGPGTRLTVL.

DNA for the CDR3: TGTGCCAGCTCACTCCGGACAGGGGTGAGCAATCAGCCCCAGCATTTT. Translation: CASSLRTGVSNQPQHF. The chain is built from TRBV18 and TRBJ1-5, with 9 positions matching TRBD1. Germline values: CDR1 KGHSH, CDR2 LQKENI. This CDR3 region has 16 residues. Germline trimming cut 4 bases from V and 1 base from J; bases unmatched to any gene: 5. The complete variable domain, with remaining parts taken from reference TRBV18 and TRBJ1-5, reads NAGVMQNPRHLVRRRGQEARLRCSPMKGHSHVYWYRQLPEEGLKFMVYLQKENIIDESGMPKERFSAEFPKEGPSILRIQQVVRGDSAAYFCASSLRTGVSNQPQHFGDGTRLSIL.

The rearrangement links TRBV19 to TRBJ2-7; weak D call: TRBD2 (6 bases). V shed 6 bases and J shed 1 base, with 13 bases lying between them. Per the germline V gene, CDR1 is LNHDA and CDR2 is SQIVND (reference sequence). This CDR3 is built from 14 residues. Here the CDR3 DNA reads TGTGCCAGTAGATGGACGGGAGATTCCTACGAGCAGTACTTC. Its protein is CASRWTGDSYEQYF.